Listed here are 20 T cell receptor beta chains from one sample, sequenced in a study of shared clonotypes between healthy human individuals. Positive CCR7 selection of CD45RO-negative cells yielded the naive CD8 cells, and terminally differentiated effector memory CD45RA+ cells were excluded. The repertoire was sequenced with immunoSEQ multiplex PCR; TCRdb's copy has only in-frame clones and lacks some. The sample lists about 2 million clones, approximately 94% occurring once. The source material was naive CD8+ T cells sorted from blood. The receptor set was obtained from a man younger than 30 in good health.

The chain combines TRBV29-1 with TRBJ2-1; TRBD2 matches 8 bases. V shed 0 bases, J shed 0 bases, and the junction held 4 bases outside the gene matches. The germline V gene encodes CDR1 SQVTM and CDR2 ANQGSEA. This CDR3 is 16 amino acids long. Written as DNA, the CDR3 is TGCAGCGTTGAAGATCCCGGGACTAGCTCCTACAATGAGCAGTTCTTC. This encodes CSVEDPGTSSYNEQFF.

The chain uses TRBV5-4 and TRBJ1-2; D ambiguous. In germline, CDR1 is SGHNT, CDR2 YYREEE (reference sequence). The CDR3 extends over 15 amino acids. V lost 0 bases to trimming and J lost 4 bases, with 13 bases between them. In DNA, the CDR3 is TGTGCCAGCAGCTTGGATCCGGAGCCCCGCTATGGCTACACCTTC. Translation: CASSLDPEPRYGYTF.

The chain combines TRBV6-6 with TRBJ1-3; D might be TRBD1 (5 bases). The CDR3 has 16 amino acids. V lost 0 bases and J lost 4, with 13 bases in between. In germline, CDR1 is MNHNY, CDR2 SVGAGI (reference sequence). Here the CDR3 reads CASSYSEGLGGNTIYF. Here the CDR3 DNA reads TGTGCCAGCAGTTACTCGGAGGGGCTTGGGGGAAACACCATATATTTT.

The chain is built from TRBV4-1 and TRBJ2-3, with TRBD2 matching 11 bases. The germline gives CDR1 MGHRA, CDR2 YSYEKL. The CDR3 is made up of 13 amino acids. V gave up 8 bases and J gave up 5 bases; unmatched junction bases: 3. The CDR3 nucleotides are TGCGCCAGCGGTGGACTAGCGGGAGATACGCAGTATTTT. Translated: CASGGLAGDTQYF.

The V gene is TRBV25-1, the J gene TRBJ1-2, with D uncertain. The CDR3 length is 13 residues. Trimming took 1 base from V and 8 from J, leaving 11 bases between them. CDR1 is MGHDK, CDR2 SYGVNS, per germline. The DNA for the CDR3 is TGTGCCAGCAGTGAATCATACCTGGGAGGCTACACCTTC. Translated: CASSESYLGGYTF.

About this clone: The same CDR3 arises from other DNA sequences in this sample as well. The CDR3 region is CASSLAGASYNEQFF. The CDR3 DNA sequence: TGCGCCAGCAGCTTGGCCGGTGCTTCCTACAATGAGCAGTTCTTC. The chain employs TRBV5-1 and TRBJ2-1; D is uncertain. From germline, CDR1 is SGHRS and CDR2 YFSETQ. With 0 bases removed from V and 1 base from J, the gap between germline ends came to 8 bases. The CDR3 spans 15 residues.

The chain uses TRBV9 and TRBJ1-2, with 7 bases identical to TRBD1. Germline V gives CDR1 SGDLS, CDR2 YYNGEE. The CDR3 length is 14 residues. J lost 6 bases, V lost 3 bases, and 8 bases had no gene match. Here the CDR3 reads CASSGEGQPNGYTF. The CDR3 DNA is TGTGCCAGCAGCGGAGAGGGACAGCCAAATGGCTACACCTTC.

Regarding this clone: Other nucleotide sequences from this sample produce the same CDR3. V usage is TRBV7-9 and J usage is TRBJ2-7; D not certain. Germline CDR1 is SEHNR and CDR2 is FQNEAQ (reference sequence). This CDR3 is built from 14 residues. Deletions cut 1 base from V and 2 bases from J, with 9 bases between. The CDR3 spells CASSLVGSPYEQYF. DNA for the CDR3: TGTGCCAGCAGCTTAGTGGGATCACCCTACGAGCAGTACTTC.

This clone came up a few times. The chain recombines TRBV18 with TRBJ1-1; TRBD1 aligns across 7 bases. The length of the CDR3 is 14 residues. The V and J ends lost 5 bases and 5 bases, in that order; junction bases with no gene match: 8. The germline V gene has CDR1 KGHSH and CDR2 LQKENI. This CDR3 is CASSSLDRETEAFF. CDR3 DNA sequence: TGTGCCAGCTCATCCTTAGACAGGGAAACTGAAGCTTTCTTT.

The chain employs TRBV27 and TRBJ1-2; D gene unclear. CDR1 and CDR2 (germline): MNHEY, SMNVEV (reference sequence). Trimming left V 8 bases short and J 6 bases short, with 16 bases between. The CDR3 is 13 residues long. CDR3 coding DNA: TGTGCCAGCCGACAAGGCCCGCTCCATGGCTACACCTTC. Translation gives CASRQGPLHGYTF.

The rearrangement links TRBV30 to TRBJ1-4, with a possible D match to TRBD1 (5 bases). V shed 1 base and J shed 7 bases, with 16 bases lying between them. The CDR3 is 15 amino acids. The V gene's germline CDR1 is GTSNPN and CDR2 SVGIG (reference sequence). The CDR3 nucleotides are TGTGCCTGGAGTGAAAAGGACAAGGGGTTTGAAAAACTGTTTTTT. It encodes CAWSEKDKGFEKLFF.

The genes are TRBV5-4 and TRBJ2-1; D remains unclear. CDR1 is SGHNT, CDR2 YYREEE, per germline (reference sequence). CDR3 length: 12 amino acids. The V gene lost 4 bases and the J gene lost 11 bases, with 13 bases spanning the gap. For the CDR3, the DNA is TGTGCCAGCAGCCAAGGCTTCGACCAGCAGTTCTTC. Encoded protein: CASSQGFDQQFF.

The rearrangement uses TRBV5-1 and TRBJ2-7, with D possibly TRBD1 on 6 matching bases. Trimming removed 4 bases at V and 1 base at J, with 12 bases between. Germline assignment: CDR1 SGHRS and CDR2 YFSETQ. The CDR3 spans 14 residues. The CDR3: CASSVGADSYEQYF. CDR3 in DNA: TGCGCCAGCAGCGTGGGGGCGGATTCCTACGAGCAGTACTTC.

V gene TRBV5-1 combines with J gene TRBJ2-3; the D gene could be TRBD1 or TRBD2 (6 bases each). Germline loops: CDR1 SGHRS, CDR2 YFSETQ. The CDR3 has 17 residues. V lost 1 base and J 0 bases, leaving 15 bases between the germline ends. Here the CDR3 reads CASSLLRQGRSTDTQYF. The CDR3 DNA reads as TGCGCCAGCAGCTTGTTAAGGCAGGGGAGGAGCACAGATACGCAGTATTTT.

On this clone itself: Different DNA sequences within this sample yield the same CDR3. The chain recombines TRBV6-6 with TRBJ2-2; TRBD1 or TRBD2 may be the D gene (5 bases each). Looked up from germline, CDR1 is MNHNY and CDR2 is SVGAGI (reference sequence). This CDR3 comprises 13 residues. V shed 2 bases and J shed 5 bases, with 6 bases lying between them. This CDR3 is CASSYGGTGELFF. The CDR3, as DNA: TGTGCCAGCAGTTACGGGGGTACCGGGGAGCTGTTTTTT.

The chain is built from TRBV13 and TRBJ2-5, with D tentatively TRBD2 (6 bases). Germline V lookup: CDR1 PRHDT, CDR2 FYEKMQ (reference sequence). The CDR3 has 15 amino acids. The ends were cut back, 4 bases at V and 2 bases at J, with 14 bases in the middle. CDR3 coding DNA: TGTGCCAGCAGCTGGGTGGGGGGTCGACAAGAGACCCAGTACTTC. Its protein product is CASSWVGGRQETQYF.

This clone has just one count. The V gene is TRBV7-9, the J gene TRBJ2-3; D is unresolved. CDR3 length equals 12 residues. Trimming removed 4 bases from V and 6 bases from J, with 8 bases in between. Germline loops: CDR1 SEHNR, CDR2 FQNEAQ (reference sequence). CDR3 DNA: TGTGCCAGCAGCTCAGCTTCGGATACGCAGTATTTT. As protein: CASSSASDTQYF.

The chain carries TRBV19 and TRBJ2-1; 8 bases line up with TRBD1. After removal of 3 bases from V and 8 bases from J, the junction contained 12 bases not matched to a gene. Per germline, CDR1 LNHDA and CDR2 SQIVND (reference sequence). This CDR3 is built from 16 residues. CDR3 sequence (DNA): TGTGCCAGTAGTATGTTCCGACAGGGGTCGCGGGATGAGCAGTTCTTC. It yields the protein CASSMFRQGSRDEQFF.

The chain is built from TRBV11-2 and TRBJ2-5, with 12 bases identical to TRBD2. The J segment lost 5 bases and the V segment lost 2 bases, leaving 0 bases of the junction unmatched. CDR3 length equals 14 residues. The germline V gene encodes CDR1 SGHAT and CDR2 FQNNGV. CDR3 protein: CASSLLAGGETQYF. In DNA form, the CDR3 reads TGTGCCAGCAGCTTACTAGCGGGAGGGGAGACCCAGTACTTC.

V and J are TRBV5-4 and TRBJ2-7; weak D call: TRBD2 (5 bases). Germline loops: CDR1 SGHNT, CDR2 YYREEE (reference sequence). The CDR3 extends over 15 amino acids. V was cut by 1 base and J by 0 bases, with 11 bases left in between. For the CDR3, the DNA is TGTGCCAGCAGCTTGAGAAGCGGCCCCTCCTACGAGCAGTACTTC. Translation gives CASSLRSGPSYEQYF.